This T cell receptor beta chain is from a study of Ad26.COV2.S vaccination and SARS-CoV-2 variants. Clones were sequenced by immunoSEQ multiplex PCR, and TCRdb holds only the in-frame ones, with some missing. Of approximately 140,000 clones in the sample, 80% to 90% are singletons; the top ten hold 5%. Broader study findings: Reportedly, spike-specific CD8+ and CD4+ T cell responses achieved substantial breadth once vaccination had taken place. Vaccine and placebo recipients had comparable breadth of non-spike TCRs.

This clone was seen only a few times. Its antigen is still unknown. The CDR3 length is 17 residues. Trimming left V 7 bases short and J 2 bases short, with 21 bases between. From germline, CDR1 is SEHNR and CDR2 FQNEAQ (reference sequence). The V gene is TRBV7-9, the J gene TRBJ1-5; D is unresolved. The sample consisted of peripheral blood, taken after recovery from COVID-19. This receptor was taken from a human donor who had recovered from COVID-19. For the CDR3, the DNA is TGTGCCAGCACCCTCTCGGTCGGGGAAATTGGCAATCAGCCCCAGCATTTT. Translated: CASTLSVGEIGNQPQHF.